This TCR beta chain is drawn from a study of blood T cell repertoires in COVID-19. Study context: Researchers got acute and convalescent COVID-19 samples from the United States, Italy and Spain.

Here immunoSEQ multiplex PCR was the method, and the copy in TCRdb shows in-frame clones only, minus some. The data contain some 130,000 clones, about 83% of them singletons. The V gene's germline CDR1 is SNHLY and CDR2 FYNNEI. V lost 2 bases and J lost 0; bases outside the gene matches: 13. This CDR3 contains 19 residues. This TCR derives from a human donor in a cohort sampled during active COVID-19. The sample taken for sequencing was peripheral blood. The chain carries TRBV2 and TRBJ2-1, with 7 bases matching TRBD1. The chain's CDR3 is CASSERDRGLLSSYNEQFF. The CDR3 nucleotides are TGTGCCAGCAGTGAAAGGGACAGAGGACTCTTGAGCTCCTACAATGAGCAGTTCTTC. Based on the CDR3 plus reference TRBV2 and TRBJ2-1, the full variable domain is EPEVTQTPSHQVTQMGQEVILRCVPISNHLYFYWYRQILGQKVEFLVSFYNNEISEKSEIFDDQFSVERPDGSNFTLKIRSTKLEDSAMYFCASSERDRGLLSSYNEQFFGPGTRLTVL.